This T cell receptor (beta chain) was obtained from a study of cytomegalovirus exposure and HLA in healthy donors. Background on the study: The 120 validation repertoires were reported in a later analysis to have been generated on the same platform as the roughly 720 first-cohort repertoires. Study-wide points: The authors enumerated roughly 180 TCR beta chains as linked to cytomegalovirus. In vitro checks showed that a few CMV-associated chains really do target CMV antigens.

As regards this clone: Its antigen is still unknown.

TCRdb keeps only in-frame clones here, not all; method: immunoSEQ multiplex PCR. The table records 110,000 to 150,000 clones, about 95% of them present only once. Trimming shortened V by 5 bases and J by 6 bases, and 13 bases separated the two germline ends. The CDR3 spans 13 residues. Germline CDR1 SGHNT, CDR2 YENEEA. The chain links TRBV11-3 to TRBJ1-1; no firm D call. The sequence was obtained from a man aged 18 to 30 in good health and CMV-seropositive. Sequences were obtained from PBMCs. CDR3 sequence: CASSLTGFAEAFF. The CDR3 bases are TGTGCCAGCAGCCTCACGGGATTTGCTGAAGCTTTCTTT.